The 20 T cell receptor beta chains below were found in one sample sequenced in a study of T-cell memory formation after mild COVID-19. TCRdb itself ran the 5' RACE reads through MiXCR, one entry per CDR3 protein. The top ten clones hold approximately 2.4% of a sample with around 140,000 distinct CDR3 sequences, 15% to 20% of them seen once. Sequenced input: PBMCs or a T cell subset sorted from them (not recorded which). The receptors here all came from an adult woman who had mild COVID-19 (a few samples of this study predate the infection). Cell type and time point are not known.

The chain combines TRBV18 with TRBJ1-1; 7 bases are a match to TRBD1. Germline CDR1 KGHSH, CDR2 LQKENI. Trimming cost V 3 bases and J 5 bases; bases outside gene matches: 12. The CDR3 extends over 16 amino acids. The CDR3 loop reads CASSPLPTGLGTEAFF. CDR3 sequence (DNA): TGTGCCAGCTCACCCCTTCCGACAGGGTTGGGGACTGAAGCTTTCTTT.

This clonotype appeared a single time. The chain recombines TRBV6-4 with TRBJ1-1; 7 nucleotides line up with TRBD1. Germline CDR1 MRHNA, CDR2 SNTAGT. The V and J ends lost 4 bases and 3 bases, in that order; junction bases with no gene match: 5. CDR3 size: 14 residues. The CDR3 DNA is TGTGCCAGCAGTGTCACTCAGGGGGACACTGAAGCTTTCTTT. Amino acid sequence: CASSVTQGDTEAFF.

Only a few counts were recorded for this clonotype. The chain employs TRBV4-3 and TRBJ2-3; no definite D call. Trimming left V 0 bases short and J 7 bases short, with 8 bases between. CDR1 is LGHNA, CDR2 YSLEER, per germline. CDR3 length: 13 residues. For the CDR3, the DNA is TGCGCCAGCAGCCAAGAGCCCGTTAATACGCAGTATTTT. This codes for CASSQEPVNTQYF.

This clonotype was seen only a few times. This chain connects TRBV6-5 to TRBJ2-1; tentatively, D is TRBD1 (6 bases). The CDR3 is 16 residues long. V gave up 4 bases and J gave up 2 bases, with 15 bases separating them. The germline V gene encodes CDR1 MNHEY and CDR2 SVGAGI. CDR3 sequence (DNA): TGTGCCAGCAGTTTTCTACAGGGTCTAACCTACAATGAGCAGTTCTTC. This codes for CASSFLQGLTYNEQFF.

Points on this clonotype: Likely a read error: the CDR3 ends without its conserved phenylalanine or tryptophan. No DNA is shown, since the ends of the CDR3 on it are uncertain; the CDR3 is the one TCRdb lists. The genes are TRBV9 and TRBJ2-3. The CDR3 totals 9 residues, both ends included. Germline V gene data show CDR1 as SGDLS and CDR2 as YYNGEE. The CDR3 is CASSVATNS.

This clonotype was found a few times. The J gene is TRBJ2-1, the V gene TRBV12-3 or TRBV12-4; weak D call: TRBD1 (5 bases). Trimming cost V 1 base and J 9 bases, with 13 bases left between them. The CDR3 covers 14 residues. The CDR3 nucleotides read TGTGCCAGCAGTTTAGTGGGGCCGTGGGGTGAGCAGTTCTTC. Residues: CASSLVGPWGEQFF.

This clonotype was observed at least ten times. The chain has TRBV15 and TRBJ2-7; D might be TRBD1 (6 bases). Germline V gene lookup returns CDR1 LNHNV and CDR2 YYDKDF (reference sequence). Trimming took 2 bases from V and 3 from J, leaving 14 bases between them. CDR3 length: 15 amino acids. The CDR3 here is CATSRYTGKGYEQYF. For the CDR3, the DNA is TGTGCCACCAGCAGATATACAGGGAAAGGCTACGAGCAGTACTTC.

There are many counts of this clonotype. This chain joins TRBV7-2 and TRBJ2-1; 7 bases map to TRBD1. The CDR3 runs 12 residues. After removal of 5 bases from V and 9 bases from J, the junction contained 4 bases not matched to a gene. Germline CDR1 is SGHTA and CDR2 is FQGNSA. The CDR3 DNA reads TGTGCCAGCAGCCATACAGGGGTTGAGCAGTTCTTC. This codes for CASSHTGVEQFF.

In this sample, this clonotype turned up a few times. V is TRBV12-3 or TRBV12-4 and J is TRBJ1-2; D unclear. The CDR3 length is 12 residues. Trimming cost V 6 bases and J 0 bases, with 5 bases left between them. The CDR3 loop reads CASRPTNYGYTF. In DNA, the CDR3 is TGTGCCAGCAGGCCAACTAACTATGGCTACACCTTC.

The rearrangement joins TRBV7-2 to TRBJ2-2, with 8 bases that match TRBD2. Trimming removed 1 base from V and 8 bases from J; junction bases left unmatched: 9. This CDR3 is built from 16 residues. The germline CDR1 and CDR2 sequences are SGHTA and FQGNSA. The CDR3, as DNA: TGTGCCAGCAGCTTAGTTTCGGCGGGAGGCAGGGGGGAGCTGTTTTTT. It yields the protein CASSLVSAGGRGELFF.

This clonotype was picked up a small number of times. The DNA of the CDR3 is TGTGCCAGCAGCTTGGCGACAGGGGCCGGGGCCAACGTCCTGACTTTC. Amino acids: CASSLATGAGANVLTF. The chain is built from TRBV7-9 and TRBJ2-6, with TRBD1 identical over 8 bases. With V trimmed by 3 bases and J by 4 bases, 5 bases remained unmatched. The germline gives CDR1 SEHNR, CDR2 FQNEAQ (reference sequence). CDR3 size: 16 residues.

In its sample, this clonotype was seen a few times. The chain has TRBV18 and TRBJ2-5; tentatively, D is TRBD1 (5 bases). The germline V gene has CDR1 KGHSH and CDR2 LQKENI. The length of the CDR3 is 13 residues. The V end lost 4 bases, the J end lost 2 bases, and 8 bases lay between the germline ends. The CDR3: CASSRQIQETQYF. CDR3 DNA: TGTGCCAGCTCACGACAGATTCAAGAGACCCAGTACTTC.

This clonotype was seen more than once but under ten times. The rearrangement joins TRBV2 to TRBJ1-1; 9 positions agree with TRBD1. Trimming cost V 3 bases and J 5 bases; bases outside gene matches: 7. The CDR3 length is 15 residues. Germline V gene data show CDR1 as SNHLY and CDR2 as FYNNEI. The CDR3 coding sequence is TGTGCCAGCAGTGACGGGACAGGGCCTCGAACTGAAGCTTTCTTT. Its translation: CASSDGTGPRTEAFF. Looking up the rest from reference TRBV2 and TRBJ1-1 gives the full variable domain: EPEVTQTPSHQVTQMGQEVILRCVPISNHLYFYWYRQILGQKVEFLVSFYNNEISEKSEIFDDQFSVERPDGSNFTLKIRSTKLEDSAMYFCASSDGTGPRTEAFFGQGTRLTVV.

This clonotype has just a few counts. This chain joins TRBV7-9 and TRBJ2-3, with D tentatively TRBD2 (5 bases). This CDR3 is 14 amino acids long. Germline V gives CDR1 SEHNR, CDR2 FQNEAQ (reference sequence). V dropped 6 bases and J dropped 0 bases, with 10 bases sitting between them. The CDR3 reads CASRGVRSTDTQYF. In nucleotides, the CDR3 is TGTGCCAGCAGGGGAGTGCGGAGCACAGATACGCAGTATTTT.

The gene calls are TRBV7-9 and TRBJ2-7; TRBD2 aligns across 11 bases. This CDR3 is built from 18 residues. V was clipped by 4 bases and J by 7 bases; unmatched bases: 18. Germline CDR1 is SEHNR and CDR2 is FQNEAQ (reference sequence). The CDR3 nucleotides are TGTGCCAGCAGCTCGTGGAGACTAGCGGGGTCCCAAATGTGGGAGCAGTACTTC. This sequence encodes CASSSWRLAGSQMWEQYF.

Comment on this clonotype: A much larger clone differs from this one at a single base, so this may be a read error. This chain connects TRBV7-8 to TRBJ2-1; 12 bases are shared with TRBD2. This CDR3 has 15 amino acids. The germline V gene has CDR1 SGHVS and CDR2 FQNEAQ. CDR3 coding DNA: TGTGCCAGCAAGGATCTAGCGGGGGGGCCGAGTGAGCGGTTCTTC. It encodes CASKDLAGGPSERFF.

J is TRBJ2-7 and V is TRBV7-9; D remains ambiguous. The germline V and J ends were trimmed by 2 bases and 5 bases, with 7 bases remaining between them. The CDR3 runs to 12 residues. CDR1 is SEHNR and CDR2 is FQNEAQ in the germline V gene (reference sequence). CDR3 coding DNA: TGTGCCAGCAGCTTACAGCTGGACGAGCAGTACTTC. Translation: CASSLQLDEQYF.

The genes are TRBV30 and TRBJ1-5, with D hard to call. This CDR3 has 14 residues. V was cut by 0 bases and J by 0 bases, with 6 bases left in between. Germline CDR1 and CDR2: GTSNPN and SVGIG (reference sequence). CDR3 amino acids: CAWSVTASNQPQHF. The CDR3 DNA follows: TGTGCCTGGAGTGTAACTGCTAGCAATCAGCCCCAGCATTTT.

This clonotype was recorded many times. The J gene is TRBJ2-7, the V gene TRBV5-1; 8 nucleotides line up with TRBD1. V shed 4 bases and J 3 bases; nucleotides not matched to a gene: 3. This CDR3 is 13 amino acids long. Germline V gene lookup returns CDR1 SGHRS and CDR2 YFSETQ. CDR3 bases: TGCGCCAGCAGCGCGGACAGGGTCTACGAGCAGTACTTC. Translation: CASSADRVYEQYF. The full variable domain, in which reference TRBV5-1 and TRBJ2-7 provide the parts outside the CDR3, is KAGVTQTPRYLIKTRGQQVTLSCSPISGHRSVSWYQQTPGQGLQFLFEYFSETQRNKGNFPGRFSGRQFSNSRSEMNVSTLELGDSALYLCASSADRVYEQYFGPGTRLTVT.

This chain uses TRBV10-3 with TRBJ1-1, with 7 bases lining up with TRBD1. The V gene end was trimmed by 6 bases and the J gene end by 4 bases; junction bases not matched to a gene: 11. The germline V gene encodes CDR1 ENHRY and CDR2 SYGVKD. The CDR3 covers 15 residues. The CDR3, as DNA: TGTGCCATCAGGGGTGTGACAGGGTTCAGCACTGAAGCTTTCTTT. Protein: CAIRGVTGFSTEAFF.